This T cell receptor beta chain was recovered during a study of identical twins. The CDR3 spans 14 residues. Trimming removed 10 bases from V and 3 bases from J; junction bases left unmatched: 4. From germline, CDR1 is ENHRY and CDR2 SYGVKD. TCRdb called the 5' RACE reads again in MiXCR, with one record for every CDR3 protein. The sample holds hundreds of thousands of distinct CDR3 sequences; over 5% are singletons and the top ten take under 2%. Notes on the study in general: Fewer insertions marked abundant cord blood beta clonotypes; young adult naive trended weakly, memory not at all. Beta out-of-frame sequences showed weaker excess twin sharing. It was cross-sectional statistical analysis, not following the same donors, that the conclusions relied on. Possibly, invariant MAIT and iNKT cells partly confounded zero-insertion analyses.

With respect to this clonotype: Antigen specificity is unknown.

Sequencing input: naive T cells sorted from blood. The clonotype originates from a man younger than 35 in good health. The J gene is TRBJ2-5, the V gene TRBV10-3, with 14 bases that match TRBD2. In DNA form, the CDR3 reads TGTGCCACGGGGACTAGCGGGAGTAAAGAGACCCAGTACTTC. Translated, it gives CATGTSGSKETQYF.